This T cell receptor (beta chain) was profiled in a study of blood T cell repertoires in COVID-19 (dated by TCRdb to the early 2020s). In the study overall: Samples from collaborators originated in the United States, Italy and Spain and spanned both the acute and convalescent phases of COVID-19. The samples were drawn from the first 160 participants of the ongoing ImmuneRACE study and from 950 to 1,500 subjects provided by 6 global collaborators. HLA class I and class II types, where available, came from metadata supplied by the sample provider rather than from assay-based typing. A freely available public database, intended as a resource for researchers studying the immune response to SARS-CoV-2, is where the repertoires were released. The sample metadata nearly always contained a de-identified subject ID, COVID-19 status, age in years and sex. The prospective study material was composed of cDNA or gDNA derived from T cells, B-cell-depleted T cells, or PBMCs. The dataset comprised deeply sampled blood TCRbeta repertoires from subjects exposed to, actively infected with, or recovered from COVID-19.

About this clone itself: The clone's antigen remains unknown. Per-nucleotide qualities are absent, and no much larger clonotype sits a single base away.

Each collaborating institution followed its own protocols to collect whole blood in K2EDTA tubes. For TCRbeta analysis, collaborators shipped samples as frozen whole blood, isolated PBMCs, or DNA extracted from either of those sample types. The CDR3 goes from the cysteine to the phenylalanine over 13 residues. Only the CDR3 DNA stays, 39 bases, in frame from base 1. CDR1 and CDR2, looked up from the germline V gene, are KGHSH and LQKENI. Germline trimming: 6 bases from V, 4 bases from J; junction bases outside gene matches: 4. Broad study findings and their caveats: Clinical and demographic metadata were provided uncurated, with the amount varying by source and participant.

The immunoSEQ Assay, a bias-controlled multiplex PCR, was used to amplify TCRbeta CDR3 regions from genomic DNA. Per the source publication's procedure: The number of nucleated cells in each sample was estimated from the amplification of reference gene primers within the assay. To quantify the absolute abundance of each unique TCRbeta CDR3 rearrangement, sequence reads were collapsed and filtered. For each sample, productive Simpson clonality was calculated by taking the square root of Simpson's diversity index across productive rearrangements. This is the immuneACCESS table as TCRdb keeps it, with only in-frame sequences that have V and J called. A part of the clones is gone; compared with another copy, unresolved V genes explain less than half, and the rest is unexplained. From that table come the V and J calls and clone size; the DNA was used to work out D and trimming. Across this sample there are a few hundred thousand clones, with about 84% seen only once. Clones ranked in the top ten supply roughly an eighth of the sample.

The TCR sequence derives from a man older than 75 with acute or convalescent COVID-19. The source material was peripheral blood. The chain joins TRBV18 to TRBJ1-2, and 8 junction bases match TRBD1. This receptor carries the CDR3 CASSPDRGYGYTF. The DNA sequence is TGTGCCAGCTCCCCAGACAGGGGCTATGGCTACACCTTC.